This record covers a single T cell receptor beta chain. Its antigen has not been determined. Nothing much larger sits one base from this clone, and base qualities are not available. The roughly 39 donors, aged about 6 to 100 years, were systemically healthy Caucasian individuals from Russia. Around 9.9 milliliters of peripheral blood were collected from each donor into EDTA-treated Vacutainer tubes. PBMCs were isolated by Ficoll-Paque density-gradient centrifugation, with at least 6 million obtained per sample. Trizol reagent was used to extract total RNA from PBMCs, with at least 5 micrograms per sample. For every donor, flow cytometry on a PBMC aliquot measured the percentage of naive CD45RAhigh/CD27high T cells. The library was prepared using 5' RACE. Data came from an Illumina HiSeq 2500. A second PCR of about 6 to 11 cycles was run with a J-beta primer mix and a sample-barcoded 5' primer. A unique molecular identifier was introduced onto each TCR beta cDNA molecule by a template-switch 5' adaptor carrying 12 random nucleotides. Each sample yielded at least 2.5 million CDR3-containing paired-end reads. First-strand cDNA synthesis was performed from all RNA using the Mint cDNA synthesis kit, with priming by a TRBC-specific oligonucleotide. All cDNA was treated with uracil-DNA glycosylase and then went through a first 18-cycle PCR with the universal primers M1SS and BC2_uni_R. Concerning the study's data processing: Each sample was normalized by randomly selecting 1 million high-quality reads, each carrying a distinct molecular identifier. Instead of being binned into consensus sequences, reads that shared molecular identifiers were thrown out. MiTCR, run with a Q25 quality threshold and the strictest error-elimination algorithm, handled CDR3 identification, clonotype clustering and error correction. A nonparametric unseen species model with Euler transformation was used to estimate a lower bound on total TCR beta diversity. TCRdb trimmed the raw reads at Q25, called clones with MiXCR and kept productive beta chains. Rows merge per CDR3 protein into single entries with the most common DNA and genes. TCRdb's processing, not the authors' own work, is the source of the V and J calls. The sample table shows approximately 880,000 distinct CDR3 sequences, and around 46% are seen once. The biggest ten clones account for 13% of the sample.

From the cysteine through the phenylalanine, the CDR3 covers 12 amino acids. The read is trimmed to its CDR3 DNA, 36 bases read in frame from base 1. Taken from the germline V gene (reference sequence), the CDR1 and CDR2 loops are LGHDT and YNNKEL. The V end loses 5 bases and the J end loses 11 bases, and a stretch of 13 bases separates them. The data were obtained in a study of blood T cells in healthy people across ages (dated by TCRdb to the mid-2010s). At the level of the whole study: Template switching captured roughly one uniquely barcoded TCR beta cDNA molecule per two T cells in model experiments. The study measured age-related changes in TCR beta repertoire diversity using deep sequencing normalized with unique cDNA molecular identifiers. Four age groups were formed from the donors: young (average approximately 17 years), middle-aged (around 41), aged (about 68) and long-lived (around 82). To avoid experimental bias, donors of different ages were spread randomly across the sequencing lanes. Using the same blood draw, the study looked at two additional independent replicas of 1 million unique cDNA reads for two donors, one aged 18 to 30 and the other aged 80 or older. What the authors observed across the whole study: Total diversity estimates from one million sequenced T cells were considered lower bounds and underestimates. Donor CMV infection status was unknown, potentially confounding age-related changes in expanded clonotypes. Because profiling used bulk unsorted PBMCs, naive and antigen-experienced compartments could not be compared conclusively. Observed TCR beta diversity correlated strongly with the percentage of naive T cells measured by flow cytometry. As age increased, observed TCR beta diversity per million T cells dropped in a roughly linear way, and a significant reduction was already evident by age about 40. The long-lived group showed more naive CD4+ T cells, fewer expanded clones and increased TCR diversity than the aged group, suggesting age selection.

This receptor was taken from a man aged 25-45 years in good health. The sample taken for sequencing was blood. Recombination joined TRBV3-1 with TRBJ2-1, with the D call tentatively TRBD1 or TRBD2, each fitting 6 bases. The DNA reads as follows: TGTGCCAGCAGCGCGGGACAAACGAAGCAGTTCTTC. Its coded protein is CASSAGQTKQFF.